The next 19 T cell receptor beta chains were all read from a single sample in a study of T cell responses to AZD1222 COVID-19 vaccine. Produced via immunoSEQ multiplex PCR; TCRdb's table is partial and in-frame only. The sample comprises 120,000 or so clones, roughly nine tenths of which are singletons, and just over 7% rests with the top ten. This sample comprised peripheral blood, obtained on day 0 of AZD1222 vaccination. Receptor source: an adult in good health.

V and J are TRBV28 and TRBJ2-1; TRBD2 matches at 12 bases. This CDR3 is 16 amino acids long. Germline V gene lookup returns CDR1 MDHEN and CDR2 SYDVKM. Losses at the gene ends were 5 bases for V and 6 bases for J; bases not matched to a gene: 8. The DNA of the CDR3 is TGTGCCAGCAGTCCCCGGACTAGCGGGAAATTCAATGAGCAGTTCTTC. It is translated as CASSPRTSGKFNEQFF.

This chain connects TRBV4-3 to TRBJ1-1, with a possible D match to TRBD1 (6 bases). CDR1 and CDR2 (germline): LGHNA, YSLEER. This CDR3 spans 15 amino acids. V dropped 2 bases and J dropped 0 bases, with 10 bases sitting between them. The CDR3 is CASSQHRDLNTEAFF. In nucleotides, the CDR3 is TGCGCCAGCAGCCAACACAGGGATTTGAACACTGAAGCTTTCTTT.

This sequence joins TRBV29-1 and TRBJ2-1; no definite D call. This CDR3 has 15 residues. CDR1 is SQVTM, CDR2 ANQGSEA, per germline. Trimming shortened V by 5 bases and J by 2 bases, and 16 bases separated the two germline ends. The CDR3 reads CSVTSHGDAYNEQFF. The CDR3 DNA follows: TGCAGCGTTACTTCCCATGGGGATGCCTACAATGAGCAGTTCTTC.

This chain uses TRBV3-1 (or the pseudogene TRBV3-2) with TRBJ2-1; TRBD1 matches 8 bases. Trimming took 0 bases from V and 7 from J; bases not matched to a gene: 20. The V gene's germline CDR1 is LGHDT and CDR2 YNNKEL (reference sequence). The CDR3 has 20 amino acids. Here the CDR3 reads CASSQDIWDRKSRLANEQFF. In nucleotides, the CDR3 is TGTGCCAGCAGCCAAGATATTTGGGACAGGAAATCGAGATTAGCGAATGAGCAGTTCTTC.

The rearrangement links TRBV19 to TRBJ2-7; possibly TRBD1 for D (6 bases). The CDR3 contains 14 residues. Germline loops: CDR1 LNHDA, CDR2 SQIVND (reference sequence). Trimming shortened V by 3 bases and J by 0 bases, and 9 bases separated the two germline ends. CDR3 sequence: CASSITGNSYEQYF. The CDR3 region has the DNA TGTGCCAGTAGTATTACAGGGAACTCCTACGAGCAGTACTTC.

This chain connects TRBV9 to TRBJ2-7, with D perhaps matching TRBD2 (6 bases). CDR1 and CDR2 (germline): SGDLS, YYNGEE. The CDR3 is made up of 16 amino acids. Trimming pared 0 bases from V and 6 bases from J, leaving 19 bases between. The CDR3 sequence: CASSVGIADPWGEQYF. In nucleotides, the CDR3 is TGTGCCAGCAGCGTAGGAATAGCGGACCCGTGGGGCGAGCAGTACTTC.

For this clone: The junction does not match germline at one end; this may be a read error. The rearrangement joins TRBV19 to TRBJ2-3; D gene ambiguous. Germline-derived CDR1 and CDR2 are LNHDA and SQIVND (reference sequence). The CDR3 is 14 amino acids. For the CDR3, the DNA is TGTGCCAGTAGTATAGTTATTAGCACCGATACGCAGTATTTT. Amino acid sequence: CASSIVISTDTQYF. The variable domain in full, completed from reference TRBV19 and TRBJ2-3, reads DGGITQSPKYLFRKEGQNVTLSCEQNLNHDAMYWYRQDPGQGLRLIYYSQIVNDFQKGDIAEGYSVSREKKESFPLTVTSAQKNPTAFYLCASSIVISTDTQYFGPGTRLTVL.

The rearrangement links TRBV7-8 to TRBJ2-3; TRBD2 matches at 9 bases. The CDR3 length is 17 residues. CDR1 is SGHVS, CDR2 FQNEAQ, per germline. Unmatched junction bases numbered 8, after V lost 2 bases and J lost 2 bases. CDR3 DNA: TGTGCCAGCAGCTTATCTCGCCTAGCGGGACACACAGATACGCAGTATTTT. Its protein product is CASSLSRLAGHTDTQYF. Together with reference TRBV7-8 and TRBJ2-3, the CDR3 gives the full variable domain: GAGVSQSPRYKVAKRGQDVALRCDPISGHVSLFWYQQALGQGPEFLTYFQNEAQLDKSGLPSDRFFAERPEGSVSTLKIQRTQQEDSAVYLCASSLSRLAGHTDTQYFGPGTRLTVL.

The J gene is TRBJ2-2, the V gene TRBV6-2 or TRBV6-3; 7 bases fit TRBD2. With V trimmed by 6 bases and J by 7 bases, 17 bases remained unmatched. Germline V gene lookup returns CDR1 MNHEY and CDR2 SVGEGT. This CDR3 region has 17 residues. CDR3: CASSFLGEGRFFGELFF. The CDR3 DNA is TGTGCCAGCAGCTTCCTCGGGGAGGGGCGGTTCTTCGGGGAGCTGTTTTTT.

This clone has just one count. The chain is built from TRBV29-1 and TRBJ1-4, with a possible D match to TRBD1 (6 bases). The CDR3 has 14 amino acids. V was shortened by 7 bases and J by 3 bases, with 15 bases between the two germline ends. Germline lookup yields CDR1 SQVTM and CDR2 ANQGSEA. The CDR3 protein is CSARTRGPNEKLFF. The CDR3 coding sequence is TGCAGCGCCAGAACCAGGGGACCTAATGAAAAACTGTTTTTT.

V usage is TRBV28 and J usage is TRBJ1-5, with a possible D match to TRBD1 (5 bases). CDR3 length equals 14 residues. Germline loops: CDR1 MDHEN, CDR2 SYDVKM. The V and J ends lost 4 bases and 5 bases respectively, with 12 bases between them. The CDR3 is CASSSGTVHQPQHF. Here the CDR3 DNA reads TGTGCCAGCAGTTCCGGGACGGTTCATCAGCCCCAGCATTTT.

This rearrangement joins TRBV7-3 to TRBJ2-1; D unclear. Trimming cost V 5 bases and J 0 bases, with 5 bases left between them. The germline gives CDR1 SGHTA, CDR2 FQGTGA. CDR3 length: 13 amino acids. The DNA for the CDR3 is TGTGCCAGCAGCCAGAGCTCCTACAATGAGCAGTTCTTC. This encodes CASSQSSYNEQFF.

The chain links TRBV5-1 to TRBJ2-7; D possibly corresponds to TRBD2 (5 bases). V was pared by 4 bases and J by 0 bases, with 14 bases between. This CDR3 comprises 15 residues. Germline V CDR1 and CDR2: SGHRS, YFSETQ. The chain's CDR3 is CASSPEGLYSYEQYF. The CDR3 bases are TGCGCCAGCAGCCCCGAGGGCCTTTACTCCTACGAGCAGTACTTC.

The rearrangement joins TRBV19 to TRBJ2-7; tentatively, D is TRBD1 (6 bases). The germline V gene has CDR1 LNHDA and CDR2 SQIVND (reference sequence). The CDR3 runs to 11 residues. V lost 6 bases to trimming and J lost 9 bases, with 12 bases between them. CDR3 sequence reads: CASSLGHVQYF. In DNA, the CDR3 is TGTGCCAGTAGCCTGGGACATGTGCAGTACTTC.

The chain employs TRBV30 and TRBJ1-6, with 9 bases identical to TRBD1. The CDR3 has 13 amino acids. In germline, CDR1 is GTSNPN, CDR2 SVGIG (reference sequence). After removal of 3 bases from V and 6 bases from J, the junction contained 0 bases not matched to a gene. CDR3 region: CAWRGQGNSPLHF. The CDR3 nucleotides read TGTGCCTGGAGGGGACAGGGTAATTCACCCCTCCACTTT.

This clone was recorded only once. The chain combines TRBV9 with TRBJ2-7, with D perhaps TRBD1 (5 bases). The ends were cut back, 0 bases at V and 3 bases at J, with 13 bases in the middle. Per the germline V gene, CDR1 is SGDLS and CDR2 is YYNGEE. The CDR3 sequence is 15 residues long. Written as DNA, the CDR3 is TGTGCCAGCAGCGTAGGTCAGGGTTCGATCTACGAGCAGTACTTC. Its protein is CASSVGQGSIYEQYF.

The chain has TRBV9 and TRBJ1-1; a weak D match, TRBD1 (5 bases). Germline lookup yields CDR1 SGDLS and CDR2 YYNGEE. The CDR3 has 16 amino acids. The V and J ends lost 3 bases and 5 bases respectively, with 20 bases between them. CDR3 sequence reads: CASSEPGLGRGTEAFF. The CDR3 DNA is TGTGCCAGCAGCGAGCCCGGGTTGGGGCGTGGGACTGAAGCTTTCTTT.

The J gene is TRBJ2-2, the V gene TRBV29-1; D ambiguous. The length of the CDR3 is 17 residues. Between the trimmed V and J ends, which lost 8 bases and 1 base, there was a span of 23 bases. Per the germline V gene, CDR1 is SQVTM and CDR2 is ANQGSEA. The CDR3 is CSIRTPITPKNTGELFF. CDR3 sequence (DNA): TGCAGCATCCGTACCCCGATCACTCCTAAGAACACCGGGGAGCTGTTTTTT.

This clone was seen at least ten times. This sequence joins TRBV5-1 and TRBJ2-7, with 16 nucleotides matching TRBD2. CDR1 and CDR2 from the germline V gene are SGHRS and YFSETQ. The CDR3 runs to 16 residues. Trimming took 4 bases from V and 3 from J; bases not matched to a gene: 4. In DNA, the CDR3 is TGCGCCAGCAGCCGGGGGACTAGCGGGAGGGACTACGAGCAGTACTTC. Protein: CASSRGTSGRDYEQYF.